This TCR beta chain was captured in a study of T cells after yellow fever vaccination. Germline values: CDR1 SGHTA, CDR2 FQGTGA. With 4 bases removed from V and 4 bases from J, the gap between germline ends came to 8 bases. CDR3 length: 13 amino acids. This clonotype showed up many times. Its antigen remains unidentified. Study-wide findings and caveats: At under 98% for CD4 and just over 85% for CD8, most primary-vaccination clones showed up again after the booster.

MiXCR was run by TCRdb on the 5' RACE reads, yielding one entry per CDR3 protein. The data contain 400,000 or so distinct CDR3 sequences, under 7.5% of them singletons. This chain connects TRBV7-3 to TRBJ2-1; no firm D call. The sample here was PBMCs, taken 5 days after the yellow fever booster vaccination. This TCR was sampled from a man aged 25-45 years who received the YFV17D yellow fever vaccine. DNA of the CDR3: TGTGCCAGCAGCTCGGAGAATTACAATGAGCAGTTCTTC. Its protein is CASSSENYNEQFF.